Below, 21 T cell receptor delta chains from the same sample are listed, as sequenced in a study of gamma-delta chains in newborns, infants, children (dated by TCRdb to the late 2010s). The sequencing machine was an Illumina MiSeq. TCRdb recomputed clones from the public reads with CATT; identical DNA rows were then combined. This sample holds 4,000 to 5,000 delta-chain clones; 4.5% to 5% were observed only once. Together, the top ten hold roughly 11% of the sample. Sequenced material: blood. These receptor sequences come from a child who was a newborn, infant or young child, either healthy, febrile or measles-vaccinated (not recorded which).

This clone was observed a handful of times. The chain combines TRDV2 with TRDJ3, with TRDD3 identical over 8 bases. V was clipped by 1 base and J by 0 bases; unmatched bases: 4. Germline V lookup: CDR1 GEAIGNYY, CDR2 EKD. The CDR3 has 18 amino acids. The CDR3 reads CACDTGGFRSWDTRQMFF. The CDR3 nucleotides read TGTGCCTGTGACACTGGGGGATTCCGCTCCTGGGACACCCGACAGATGTTTTTC.

This clone was counted a few times. The chain uses TRDV1 and TRDJ1, with 9 bases lining up with TRDD2. Unmatched junction bases numbered 24, after V lost 0 bases and J lost 1 base. CDR1 is TSWWSYY and CDR2 is QGS in the germline V gene. The CDR3 extends over 23 amino acids. This CDR3 reads CALGELVPFLLSRGNGGTDKLIF. CDR3 bases: TGTGCTCTTGGGGAACTGGTCCCCTTCCTACTTTCGCGGGGGAACGGGGGCACCGATAAACTCATCTTT.

This clone was detected only a few times. With a far larger clone one base away, a read error is the likely cause. The chain has TRDV2 and TRDJ2; 10 nucleotides match TRDD3. CDR1 and CDR2 (germline): GEAIGNYY, EKD. The CDR3 extends over 14 amino acids. V shed 2 bases and J 6 bases; nucleotides not matched to a gene: 2. The CDR3 loop is CACDILGDAAQLFF. The CDR3 nucleotides read TGTGCCTGTGACATACTGGGGGATGCAGCACAACTCTTCTTT.

TRDV2 is the V gene, and the J gene was not called; the table's D call of TRDD3 was not tested on the DNA. Germline values: CDR1 GEAIGNYY, CDR2 EKD. This CDR3 spans 18 amino acids. This CDR3 reads CACDAGGYASWDTPHMFF. The CDR3 bases are TGTGCCTGTGACGCTGGGGGTTACGCCTCCTGGGACACCCCACATATGTTTTTC.

Comments on this clone: The same CDR3 also results from other DNA sequences found in this sample. V and J are TRDV1 and TRDJ3, with 7 bases matching TRDD3. Germline lookup yields CDR1 TSWWSYY and CDR2 QGS. The CDR3 runs to 18 residues. V dropped 2 bases and J dropped 0; count of bases not matched to a gene: 4. CDR3: CALGEYWGSSWDTRQMFF. The DNA of the CDR3 is TGTGCTCTTGGGGAATACTGGGGAAGCTCCTGGGACACCCGACAGATGTTTTTC.

This clone showed up just a few times. CDR3 sequence: CALGVVFPTDKLIF. CDR3 bases: TGTGCTCTTGGGGTCGTCTTCCCCACCGATAAACTCATCTTT. V and J are TRDV1 and TRDJ1; tentative D call: TRDD2 (5 bases). V lost 4 bases and J 1 base, leaving 10 bases between the germline ends. There are 14 residues in the CDR3. Germline CDR1 TSWWSYY, CDR2 QGS.

This clone is medium-sized (0.01 to 0.1%) by share. Other nucleotide sequences from this sample produce the same CDR3. This chain connects TRDV2 to TRDJ2; possible D gene TRDD3, 6 bases. The ends were cut back, 0 bases at V and 4 bases at J, with 8 bases in the middle. The CDR3 covers 14 residues. Germline loops: CDR1 GEAIGNYY, CDR2 EKD. CDR3 protein: CACDTWGSTAQLFF. The DNA of the CDR3 is TGTGCCTGTGACACCTGGGGGTCGACAGCACAACTCTTCTTT.

Details on this clone: One junction end does not reproduce the germline sequence, and a read error may be involved. The genes are TRDV2 and TRDJ3, with a tentative D call TRDD3 (5 bases). CDR3 length: 18 residues. Germline V gene sequence: CDR1 GEAIGNYY, CDR2 EKD. The CDR3 region is CACDTAGESSWDARQMFF. In nucleotides, the CDR3 is TGTGCCTGTGACACCGCAGGGGAGAGCTCCTGGGACGCCCGACAGATGTTTTTC.

Sample share makes this clone medium-sized. Other DNA sequences in this sample translate to the same CDR3. The rearrangement links TRDV2 to TRDJ3; TRDD3 matches at 11 bases. Trimming cost V 0 bases and J 2 bases; bases outside gene matches: 5. Germline lookup yields CDR1 GEAIGNYY and CDR2 EKD. CDR3 length: 19 residues. The CDR3 here is CACDTAGLGDTWDTRQMFF. CDR3 bases: TGTGCCTGTGACACCGCCGGACTGGGGGATACCTGGGACACCCGACAGATGTTTTTC.

On this clone itself: A far larger clone is only one base removed, so a read error is likely. This CDR3 is also generated by other DNA sequences in the sample. This sequence joins TRDV2 and TRDJ3, with 9 bases aligning to TRDD3. Germline CDR1 GEAIGNYY, CDR2 EKD. V lost 4 bases to trimming and J lost 0 bases; unmatched junction nucleotides: 3. The CDR3 loop spans 17 amino acids. The CDR3 is CACDNWGSSWDTRQMFF. The CDR3 nucleotides read TGTGCCTGTGATAACTGGGGGAGCTCCTGGGACACCCGACAGATGTTTTTC.

This clone was seen only a few times. The chain links TRDV1 to TRDJ3, with 8 bases matching TRDD2. V trimming: 8 bases; J trimming: 2 bases; junction bases outside the gene matches: 26. There are 23 residues in the CDR3. In germline, CDR1 is TSWWSYY, CDR2 QGS. DNA of the CDR3: TGTGCTCTTACTAATACTTCCTACGTTGGTGGGGGCTCCATGACCTGGGACACCCGACAGATGTTTTTC. It yields the protein CALTNTSYVGGGSMTWDTRQMFF.

About this clone itself: Germline and junction disagree at one end, which may indicate a read error. This chain joins TRDV2 and TRDJ1; D is ambiguous. CDR3 length: 14 residues. Germline CDR1 and CDR2: GEAIGNYY and EKD. The CDR3 DNA reads TGTGCCTGTAACACCCTAGGATACACCGATAAACTCATCTTT. Its translation: CACNTLGYTDKLIF.

The chain employs TRDV1 and TRDJ2; TRDD3 agrees at 9 bases. CDR1 is TSWWSYY and CDR2 is QGS in the germline V gene. CDR3 size: 20 residues. Germline trimming cut 1 base from V and 0 bases from J; bases unmatched to any gene: 12. CDR3 region: CALGEPSPRTGGALTAQLFF. The DNA of the CDR3 is TGTGCTCTTGGGGAACCTTCCCCTCGTACTGGGGGAGCTTTGACAGCACAACTCTTCTTT.

This clone was picked up a small number of times. The protein in TCRdb stems from a much larger clone and differs at residue 10 from this DNA's translation, likely a read error; here the protein is translated from the DNA. The chain joins TRDV2 to TRDJ2; 8 bases agree with TRDD3. Germline assignment: CDR1 GEAIGNYY and CDR2 EKD. This CDR3 region has 14 residues. The CDR3 sequence is CACDTWGMTEQLFF. In nucleotides, the CDR3 is TGTGCCTGTGACACCTGGGGGATGACAGAACAACTCTTCTTT.

On this clone itself: With a far larger clone one base away, a read error is the likely cause. Other DNA variants within this sample encode the same CDR3. The J gene is TRDJ2, the V gene TRDV2, with TRDD3 identical over 7 bases. The J segment lost 3 bases and the V segment lost 0 bases, leaving 6 bases of the junction unmatched. Germline V gives CDR1 GEAIGNYY, CDR2 EKD. The CDR3 length is 16 residues. CDR3 sequence reads: CACDTVGWGLTAQLFF. CDR3 sequence (DNA): TGTGCCTGTGACACCGTGGGCTGGGGGCTGACAGCACAACTCTTCTTT.

This clone was detected only a few times. V is TRDV1 and J is TRDJ1; 12 bases are shared with TRDD3. V lost 0 bases and J lost 1; bases outside the gene matches: 33. Germline CDR1 reads TSWWSYY; CDR2 reads QGS. The CDR3 sequence is 27 residues long. DNA for the CDR3: TGTGCTCTTGGGGAACTTGTCGATCCTACTGATTTAGCTACTGGGGGATACCTTCGCCCCTCCACCGATAAACTCATCTTT. This gives the protein CALGELVDPTDLATGGYLRPSTDKLIF.

This clone was counted a few times. The V and J genes are TRDV1 and TRDJ2; TRDD3 is a possible D gene (7 bases). V lost 3 bases and J lost 6, with 17 bases in between. This CDR3 spans 16 amino acids. Germline CDR1 reads TSWWSYY; CDR2 reads QGS. The CDR3 sequence: CALGDPTLGVSAQLFF. As DNA, the CDR3 is TGTGCTCTTGGGGATCCTACGCTGGGGGTATCAGCACAACTCTTCTTT.

This sequence joins TRAV29/DV5 and TRDJ2; TRDD3 is a possible D gene (7 bases). Between the trimmed V and J ends, which lost 0 bases and 0 bases, there was a span of 21 bases. Germline CDR1 is NSMFDY and CDR2 is ISSIKDK. The CDR3 spans 19 residues. The CDR3 DNA reads as TGTGCAGCAAGCGCGCTCCTACCGGGGGATTACGCTTTGACAGCACAACTCTTCTTT. It is translated as CAASALLPGDYALTAQLFF.

Within the sample, this clone is medium-sized. V usage is TRDV2 and J usage is TRDJ1; a possible D gene is TRDD3 (6 bases). This CDR3 has 15 residues. V lost 1 base, J lost 0 bases, and 11 bases lay in between. In germline, CDR1 is GEAIGNYY, CDR2 EKD. The CDR3 here is CACDTLGMYTDKLIF. CDR3 bases: TGTGCCTGTGACACGTTGGGGATGTACACCGATAAACTCATCTTT.

This clone showed up just a few times. The gene calls are TRDV1 and TRDJ2; 12 bases align to TRDD3. This CDR3 comprises 25 residues. In germline, CDR1 is TSWWSYY, CDR2 QGS. Germline trimming cut 1 base from V and 3 bases from J; bases unmatched to any gene: 27. In DNA, the CDR3 is TGTGCTCTTGGGGAACCCCCTTCCTACGGGTCTGGGGGATACGCCCTCGATGAGATGACAGCACAACTCTTCTTT. Protein sequence: CALGEPPSYGSGGYALDEMTAQLFF.

In regard to this clone: This may arise from a read error, as a much more abundant clone is one base away. The sample carries other DNA sequences with the same CDR3. The rearrangement joins TRDV2 to TRDJ3, with D perhaps matching TRDD3 (5 bases). The CDR3 extends over 18 amino acids. Per germline, CDR1 GEAIGNYY and CDR2 EKD. CDR3 in DNA: TGTGCCTGTGACACGGCCGGTCGGAGCTCCTGGGACACCAGACAGATGTTTTTC. It is translated as CACDTAGRSSWDTRQMFF.